These 30 T cell receptor beta chains originate from one sample sequenced in a study of OX40 agonist ivuxolimab in advanced cancers. The table came from immunoSEQ multiplex PCR; TCRdb's copy has only in-frame clones and leaves some out. Among 40,000 or so clones, around 73% were seen once, and the ten largest hold about 20%. The source was CD4+ or CD8+ T cells sorted from blood, collected in a trial of the OX40 agonist ivuxolimab. The receptors were gathered from an adult with an advanced solid tumor such as melanoma, head and neck, liver or kidney cancer.

This chain joins TRBV5-1 and TRBJ1-2; no clear D. Trimming left V 4 bases short and J 8 bases short, with 24 bases between. Germline CDR1 is SGHRS and CDR2 is YFSETQ. The CDR3 has 16 residues. The CDR3 DNA reads as TGCGCCAGCAGCATAGAGTCCTCGCGGCAGAGCTTGGGCTACACCTTC. The encoded protein is CASSIESSRQSLGYTF.

V usage is TRBV14 and J usage is TRBJ1-2; the D is unclear. CDR1 and CDR2 (germline): SGHDN, FVKESK. CDR3 length: 13 residues. V dropped 2 bases and J dropped 1 base, with 5 bases sitting between them. CDR3 region: CASSQQSNYGYTF. The CDR3 DNA reads TGTGCCAGCAGCCAACAGAGTAACTATGGCTACACCTTC. Full variable domain (outside the CDR3, taken from reference TRBV14 and TRBJ1-2): EAGVTQFPSHSVIEKGQTVTLRCDPISGHDNLYWYRRVMGKEIKFLLHFVKESKQDESGMPNNRFLAERTGGTYSTLKVQPAELEDSGVYFCASSQQSNYGYTFGSGTRLTVV.

As DNA, the CDR3 is TGCGCCAGCAGCGTGGGACAGGGACCCTACGAGCAGTACTTC. Translated, it gives CASSVGQGPYEQYF. The chain uses TRBV5-1 and TRBJ2-7; 9 bases line up with TRBD1. Germline V gene lookup returns CDR1 SGHRS and CDR2 YFSETQ. The V and J ends lost 4 bases and 2 bases, in that order; junction bases with no gene match: 4. This CDR3 spans 14 amino acids. Filled out from reference TRBV5-1 and TRBJ2-7, the complete variable domain reads KAGVTQTPRYLIKTRGQQVTLSCSPISGHRSVSWYQQTPGQGLQFLFEYFSETQRNKGNFPGRFSGRQFSNSRSEMNVSTLELGDSALYLCASSVGQGPYEQYFGPGTRLTVT.

This clone is medium-sized (0.01 to 0.1%) within its sample. This rearrangement joins TRBV6-1 to TRBJ1-2; D perhaps matches TRBD1 (6 bases). V dropped 7 bases and J dropped 4 bases, with 13 bases sitting between them. The CDR3 consists of 13 residues. Germline V gene data show CDR1 as MNHNS and CDR2 as SASEGT. The DNA for the CDR3 is TGTGCCAGCATCCCAACAGGGACCTATGGCTACACCTTC. Encoded protein: CASIPTGTYGYTF.

This clone was found a few times. V is TRBV5-1 and J is TRBJ2-2, with 11 bases fitting TRBD2. The CDR3 is 16 amino acids. Germline-derived CDR1 and CDR2 are SGHRS and YFSETQ. Unmatched junction bases numbered 3, after V lost 4 bases and J lost 1 base. Here the CDR3 DNA reads TGCGCCAGCAGCCGTAGCGGGAGGGGGAACACCGGGGAGCTGTTTTTT. It yields the protein CASSRSGRGNTGELFF.

The CDR3 coding sequence is TGTGCCAGCAGCTTGAGAAGTCTGGGGGACTATGGCTACACCTTC. Protein sequence: CASSLRSLGDYGYTF. V gene TRBV7-2 combines with J gene TRBJ1-2, with D tentatively TRBD1 (5 bases). The CDR3 loop spans 15 amino acids. Trimming took off 3 bases at V and 3 bases at J, with 14 bases between the two ends. The germline V gene encodes CDR1 SGHTA and CDR2 FQGNSA.

As regards this clone: This same CDR3 is encoded by further DNA sequences in the sample. This chain joins TRBV7-2 and TRBJ2-5; unclear D gene. The CDR3 spans 13 residues. Germline V gene sequence: CDR1 SGHTA, CDR2 FQGNSA. Deletions cut 5 bases from V and 5 bases from J, with 12 bases between. The CDR3 region has the DNA TGTGCCAGCAGCCTGGGGTTCTGGGAGACCCAGTACTTC. The encoded protein is CASSLGFWETQYF. Filled out from reference TRBV7-2 and TRBJ2-5, the complete variable domain reads GAGVSQSPSNKVTEKGKDVELRCDPISGHTALYWYRQSLGQGLEFLIYFQGNSAPDKSGLPSDRFSAERTGGSVSTLTIQRTQQEDSAVYLCASSLGFWETQYFGPGTRLLVL.

The rearrangement uses TRBV4-2 and TRBJ1-3; TRBD1 aligns across 7 bases. This CDR3 has 20 residues. Germline V gene sequence: CDR1 LGHNA, CDR2 YNFKEQ. The trim removed 0 bases at V and 3 bases at J, leaving 17 bases unmatched. For the CDR3, the DNA is TGTGCCAGCAGCCAAGATTATCGGGACAGAGGGAGGGGATATGGAAACACCATATATTTT. Translation gives CASSQDYRDRGRGYGNTIYF.

V gene TRBV4-3 combines with J gene TRBJ1-2; TRBD1 matches 8 bases. This CDR3 has 18 amino acids. CDR1 is LGHNA and CDR2 is YSLEER in the germline V gene. V shed 0 bases, J shed 2 bases, and the junction held 11 bases outside the gene matches. CDR3: CASSQDRAGGSFNYGYTF. The CDR3, as DNA: TGCGCCAGCAGCCAAGATCGGGCAGGGGGCTCCTTCAACTATGGCTACACCTTC.

V usage is TRBV25-1 and J usage is TRBJ1-1; D is uncertain. Trimming took 3 bases from V and 2 from J, leaving 7 bases between them. The CDR3 is 13 residues long. Germline V gene sequence: CDR1 MGHDK, CDR2 SYGVNS. The CDR3 spells CASSDRGNTEAFF. CDR3 DNA sequence: TGTGCCAGCAGTGATCGGGGAAACACTGAAGCTTTCTTT.

This clone occurred once. J is TRBJ2-3 and V is TRBV9, with TRBD2 matching over 9 bases. The V segment lost 0 bases and the J segment 2 bases; nucleotides outside the gene matches: 4. CDR1 is SGDLS and CDR2 is YYNGEE in the germline V gene. The CDR3 totals 16 residues. CDR3 DNA: TGTGCCAGCAGCGTAGTTAGCGGGGGCTTCACAGATACGCAGTATTTT. Translated: CASSVVSGGFTDTQYF.

The table lists this clone with a few counts. This sequence joins TRBV7-2 and TRBJ1-2, with unresolved D. CDR1 SGHTA and CDR2 FQGNSA come from the germline V gene. The CDR3 length is 15 residues. The V end was cut by 4 bases, the J end by 2 bases, with 14 bases between. This CDR3 is CASSSPSASNYGYTF. CDR3 DNA sequence: TGTGCCAGCAGCTCCCCCTCGGCTTCAAACTATGGCTACACCTTC.

This clone was detected only a few times. The gene calls are TRBV5-1 and TRBJ2-7; D remains ambiguous. The CDR3 is 13 amino acids. Trimming took off 0 bases at V and 4 bases at J, with 8 bases between the two ends. CDR1 and CDR2 (germline): SGHRS, YFSETQ. The DNA of the CDR3 is TGCGCCAGCAGCTTGGACAGTGAGTACGAGCAGTACTTC. Its translation is CASSLDSEYEQYF. The complete variable domain, with remaining parts taken from reference TRBV5-1 and TRBJ2-7, reads KAGVTQTPRYLIKTRGQQVTLSCSPISGHRSVSWYQQTPGQGLQFLFEYFSETQRNKGNFPGRFSGRQFSNSRSEMNVSTLELGDSALYLCASSLDSEYEQYFGPGTRLTVT.

The chain joins TRBV2 to TRBJ2-7; 8 bases line up with TRBD1. This CDR3 has 14 residues. V gave up 7 bases and J gave up 3 bases; unmatched junction bases: 8. Germline values: CDR1 SNHLY, CDR2 FYNNEI. CDR3 amino acids: CASTPGTGYYEQYF. CDR3 nucleotide sequence: TGTGCCAGCACTCCCGGGACAGGCTACTACGAGCAGTACTTC. Filled out from reference TRBV2 and TRBJ2-7, the complete variable domain reads EPEVTQTPSHQVTQMGQEVILRCVPISNHLYFYWYRQILGQKVEFLVSFYNNEISEKSEIFDDQFSVERPDGSNFTLKIRSTKLEDSAMYFCASTPGTGYYEQYFGPGTRLTVT.

The CDR3 sequence: CASSLGTGLEPQHF. CDR3 sequence (DNA): TGTGCCAGCAGCTTAGGGACAGGGCTTGAGCCCCAGCATTTT. The V and J genes are TRBV7-9 and TRBJ1-5; TRBD1 aligns across 8 bases. Germline V gene lookup returns CDR1 SEHNR and CDR2 FQNEAQ (reference sequence). Trimming at V came to 1 base and at J to 8 bases, leaving 4 bases not matched to a gene. The CDR3 is 14 residues long. Supplemented by reference TRBV7-9 and TRBJ1-5, the full variable domain reads DTGVSQNPRHKITKRGQNVTFRCDPISEHNRLYWYRQTLGQGPEFLTYFQNEAQLEKSRLLSDRFSAERPKGSFSTLEIQRTEQGDSAMYLCASSLGTGLEPQHFGDGTRLSIL.

Notes on this clone: The germline gene is not matched at one end of the junction; a read error may be the cause. The chain combines TRBV19 with TRBJ1-1; no clear D. The germline V gene has CDR1 LNHDA and CDR2 SQIVND (reference sequence). The CDR3 runs to 13 residues. CDR3 protein: CTSSITRDTEAFF. The CDR3 DNA reads as TGTACCAGTAGTATTACAAGGGACACTGAAGCTTTCTTT.

The chain couples TRBV28 to TRBJ2-3; tentatively, D is TRBD2 (6 bases). This CDR3 is 15 amino acids long. Germline V gives CDR1 MDHEN, CDR2 SYDVKM. Trimming removed 6 bases from V and 2 bases from J, with 15 bases in between. CDR3 in DNA: TGTGCCAGCAGCCGCCCTAGCGTCACCACAGATACGCAGTATTTT. It codes for CASSRPSVTTDTQYF.

This clone was detected only once. The J gene is TRBJ2-1, the V gene TRBV10-3; a weak D match, TRBD2 (7 bases). The CDR3 is 15 residues long. Germline CDR1 and CDR2: ENHRY and SYGVKD. V was cut by 10 bases and J by 8 bases, with 24 bases left in between. The CDR3 protein is CATGEGSDDKDEQFF. In DNA, the CDR3 is TGTGCCACAGGGGAGGGGTCGGACGATAAAGATGAGCAGTTCTTC.

The chain carries TRBV7-2 and TRBJ2-7; 10 bases match TRBD1. The V gene's germline CDR1 is SGHTA and CDR2 FQGNSA. This CDR3 is 15 amino acids long. Losses at the gene ends were 5 bases for V and 4 bases for J; bases not matched to a gene: 8. The CDR3 DNA reads TGTGCCAGCAGCAAGGACAGGGGGGTTAGTTACGAGCAGTACTTC. This codes for CASSKDRGVSYEQYF.

In regard to this clone: The DNA is left out, because the CDR3 cannot be placed on it with certainty; the CDR3 is given as TCRdb lists it. The chain links TRBV21-1 to TRBJ2-5; whether TRBD1, the table's D call, matches the DNA was not checked. TRBV21-1 is designated a pseudogene. With termini counted, the CDR3 has 13 amino acids. The CDR3 is CASSKVGQGARYF.

In this sample, this clone turned up many times. This rearrangement joins TRBV5-4 to TRBJ1-1; D is unclear. The germline CDR1 and CDR2 sequences are SGHNT and YYREEE (reference sequence). The CDR3 totals 12 residues. The ends were cut back, 4 bases at V and 3 bases at J, with 7 bases in the middle. This chain's CDR3 is CASSTPDTEAFF. CDR3 nucleotide sequence: TGTGCCAGCAGCACACCGGACACTGAAGCTTTCTTT.

The chain links TRBV6-6 to TRBJ1-5; 8 bases are shared with TRBD1. The CDR3 is 15 residues long. The V gene end was trimmed by 4 bases and the J gene end by 1 base; junction bases not matched to a gene: 3. Germline assignment: CDR1 MNHNY and CDR2 SVGAGI (reference sequence). The CDR3 protein is CASSSRTGSNQPQHF. The CDR3 DNA follows: TGTGCCAGCAGTTCTCGGACAGGGAGCAATCAGCCCCAGCATTTT.

The chain links TRBV7-9 to TRBJ2-1, with 10 bases lining up with TRBD1. Unmatched junction bases numbered 4, after V lost 6 bases and J lost 5 bases. This CDR3 comprises 14 residues. The germline V gene encodes CDR1 SEHNR and CDR2 FQNEAQ (reference sequence). CDR3 amino acids: CASRGTGVNNEQFF. The CDR3 bases are TGTGCCAGCAGAGGGACAGGGGTTAACAATGAGCAGTTCTTC.

The chain joins TRBV21-1 to TRBJ1-6; TRBD1, as called in the table, went unchecked against the DNA. TRBV21-1 is a pseudogene. The CDR3 is 15 residues long. The chain's CDR3 is CASSKGQGVSSPLHF. The CDR3 coding sequence is TGTGCCAGCAGCAAGGGACAGGGAGTGTCCTCACCCCTCCACTTT.

This rearrangement joins TRBV5-4 to TRBJ2-7; no clear D gene. The CDR3 length is 13 residues. V was cut by 6 bases and J by 1 base, with 11 bases left in between. Per the germline V gene, CDR1 is SGHNT and CDR2 is YYREEE (reference sequence). The CDR3: CASTMDLSYEQYF. CDR3 nucleotides: TGTGCCAGCACCATGGACCTTTCCTACGAGCAGTACTTC.

This clone was recorded a few times. The chain is built from TRBV27 and TRBJ2-2, with D perhaps matching TRBD2 (6 bases). From germline, CDR1 is MNHEY and CDR2 SMNVEV (reference sequence). Trimming shortened V by 5 bases and J by 6 bases, and 19 bases separated the two germline ends. This CDR3 contains 16 residues. The CDR3 spells CASSLALGLLPGELFF. The CDR3 DNA follows: TGTGCCAGCAGTCTCGCCCTGGGACTGCTCCCCGGGGAGCTGTTTTTT.

Judged by abundance, this clone is medium-sized. V gene TRBV19 combines with J gene TRBJ2-1; a possible D gene is TRBD2 (6 bases). V lost 3 bases to trimming and J lost 0 bases, with 18 bases between them. Per the germline V gene, CDR1 is LNHDA and CDR2 is SQIVND (reference sequence). The CDR3 length is 18 residues. CDR3 amino acids: CASSMPPGLDHSYNEQFF. CDR3 nucleotide sequence: TGTGCCAGTAGTATGCCCCCGGGACTGGACCACTCCTACAATGAGCAGTTCTTC.

This chain connects TRBV28 to TRBJ2-3; TRBD1 matches 8 bases. The J segment lost 8 bases and the V segment lost 3 bases, leaving 7 bases of the junction unmatched. Germline CDR1 and CDR2: MDHEN and SYDVKM. The CDR3 sequence is 14 residues long. The CDR3 region has the DNA TGTGCCAGCAGTTTGAAACAGGGGGTGCGTACGCAGTATTTT. Its translation is CASSLKQGVRTQYF.

The chain uses TRBV6-5 and TRBJ2-7, with D perhaps TRBD2 (5 bases). CDR3 length: 14 residues. Germline loops: CDR1 MNHEY, CDR2 SVGAGI. V lost 6 bases to trimming and J lost 1 base, with 13 bases between them. The CDR3 sequence: CASSSIRESYEQYF. CDR3 coding DNA: TGTGCCAGCAGCTCTATTCGGGAATCCTACGAGCAGTACTTC.

This chain links TRBV7-2 with TRBJ2-5, with TRBD2 matching 8 bases. Germline CDR1 SGHTA, CDR2 FQGNSA. J was trimmed by 4 bases and V by 1 base; bases with no gene match: 8. The length of the CDR3 is 16 residues. The CDR3 bases are TGTGCCAGCAGCTTAGTAACCGGGGGGGCCGGAGAGACCCAGTACTTC. This gives the protein CASSLVTGGAGETQYF. Based on the CDR3 plus reference TRBV7-2 and TRBJ2-5, the full variable domain is GAGVSQSPSNKVTEKGKDVELRCDPISGHTALYWYRQSLGQGLEFLIYFQGNSAPDKSGLPSDRFSAERTGGSVSTLTIQRTQQEDSAVYLCASSLVTGGAGETQYFGPGTRLLVL.